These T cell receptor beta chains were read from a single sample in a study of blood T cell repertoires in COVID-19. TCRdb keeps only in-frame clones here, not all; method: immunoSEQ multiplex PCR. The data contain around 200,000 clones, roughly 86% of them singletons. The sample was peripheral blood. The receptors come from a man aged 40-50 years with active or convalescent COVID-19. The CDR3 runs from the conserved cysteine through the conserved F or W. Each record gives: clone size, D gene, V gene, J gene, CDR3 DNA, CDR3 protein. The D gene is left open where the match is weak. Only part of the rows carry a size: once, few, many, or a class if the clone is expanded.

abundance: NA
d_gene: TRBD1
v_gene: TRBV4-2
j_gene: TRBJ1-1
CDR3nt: TGTGCCAGCAGCCGAGGGGACAGCTTGAACACTGAAGCTTTCTTT
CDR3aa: CASSRGDSLNTEAFF

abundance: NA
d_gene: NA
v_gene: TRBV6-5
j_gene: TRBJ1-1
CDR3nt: TGTGCCAGCAATTCGTGGAGCGACGCTGAAGCTTTCTTT
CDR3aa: CASNSWSDAEAFF

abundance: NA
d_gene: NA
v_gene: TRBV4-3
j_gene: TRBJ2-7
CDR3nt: TGCGCCAGCAGCCAAGAACGGGGACCACCGGGGGTCTACGAGCAGTACTTC
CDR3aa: CASSQERGPPGVYEQYF

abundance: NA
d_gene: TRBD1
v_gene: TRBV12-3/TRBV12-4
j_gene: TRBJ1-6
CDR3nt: TGTGCCAGCAGCCTGACAGGGCGGTCACCCCTCCACTTT
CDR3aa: CASSLTGRSPLHF

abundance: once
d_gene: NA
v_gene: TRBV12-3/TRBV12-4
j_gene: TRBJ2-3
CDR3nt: TGTGCCAGCAGTCCCGGGGGCACAGATACGCAGTATTTT
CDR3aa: CASSPGGTDTQYF

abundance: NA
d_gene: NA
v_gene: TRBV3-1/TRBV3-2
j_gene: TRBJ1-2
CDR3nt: TGTGCCAGCAGCCAAGATTGGTTAGCACAGGGCTATGGCTACACCTTC
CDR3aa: CASSQDWLAQGYGYTF

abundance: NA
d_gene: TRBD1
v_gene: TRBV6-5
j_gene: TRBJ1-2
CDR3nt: TGTGCCAGCAGTATGGACAGGACCCATGGCTACACCTTC
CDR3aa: CASSMDRTHGYTF

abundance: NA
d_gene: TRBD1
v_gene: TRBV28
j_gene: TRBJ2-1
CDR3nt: TGTGCCAGCAGTTCCCGTCTCCGGGACAGGGAATACAATGAGCAGTTCTTC
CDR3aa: CASSSRLRDREYNEQFF

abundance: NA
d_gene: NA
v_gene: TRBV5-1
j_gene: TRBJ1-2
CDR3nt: TGCGCCAGCAGCTCCGCCTCGGGGGGGAACTATGGCTACACCTTC
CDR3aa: CASSSASGGNYGYTF

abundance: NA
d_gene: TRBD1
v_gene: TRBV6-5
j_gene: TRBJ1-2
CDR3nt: TGTGCCAGCAGTATGGACAGGGGGCGAAGTGGCTACACCTTC
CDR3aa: CASSMDRGRSGYTF

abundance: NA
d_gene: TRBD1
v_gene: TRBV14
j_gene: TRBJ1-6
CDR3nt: TGTGCCAGCAGCCTGGGACAGGGGTATAATTCACCCCTCCACTTT
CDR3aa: CASSLGQGYNSPLHF

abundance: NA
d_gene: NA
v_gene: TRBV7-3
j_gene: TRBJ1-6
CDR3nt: TGTGCCAGCAGCAAGACAGGAAATTCACCCCTCCACTTT
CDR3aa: CASSKTGNSPLHF

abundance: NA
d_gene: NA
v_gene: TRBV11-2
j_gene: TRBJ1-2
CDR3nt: TGTGCCAGCAGCCCTACAGGGCTCCCTGAGGGCTACACCTTC
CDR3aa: CASSPTGLPEGYTF

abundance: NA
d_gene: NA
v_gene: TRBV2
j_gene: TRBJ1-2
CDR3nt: TGTGCCAGCAGTGAAGCGCTTATAGCCCCTCATGGCTACACCTTC
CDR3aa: CASSEALIAPHGYTF

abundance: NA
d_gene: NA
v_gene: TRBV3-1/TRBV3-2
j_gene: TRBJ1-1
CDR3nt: TGTGCCAGCAGCACACAGAACACTGAAGCTTTCTTT
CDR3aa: CASSTQNTEAFF

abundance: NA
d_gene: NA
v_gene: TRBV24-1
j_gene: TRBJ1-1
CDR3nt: TGTGCCACCCGCTCAACAGGTTCGGGCACTGAAGCTTTCTTT
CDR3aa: CATRSTGSGTEAFF

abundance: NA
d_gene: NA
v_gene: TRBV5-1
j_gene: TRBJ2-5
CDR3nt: TGCGCCAGCAGCACCAGGTACCAAGAGACCCAGTACTTC
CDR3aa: CASSTRYQETQYF

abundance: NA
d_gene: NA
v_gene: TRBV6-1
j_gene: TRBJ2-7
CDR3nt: TGTGCCAGCAGACCGGACAGTTCCCGCTTGTACTTC
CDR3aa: CASRPDSSRLYF

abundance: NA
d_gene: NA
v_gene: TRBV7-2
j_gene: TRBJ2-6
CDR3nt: TGTGCCAGCAGCTTTTACATCTCCGACGTCCTGACTTTC
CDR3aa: CASSFYISDVLTF

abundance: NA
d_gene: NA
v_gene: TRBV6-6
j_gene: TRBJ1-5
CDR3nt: TGTGCCAGCAGTTACGGGGGCTCTAGCAATCAGCCCCAGCATTTT
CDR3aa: CASSYGGSSNQPQHF

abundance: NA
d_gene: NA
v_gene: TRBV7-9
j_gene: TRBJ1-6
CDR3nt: TGTGCCAGCAGCCGGCGGGCACCCCTCCACTTT
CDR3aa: CASSRRAPLHF

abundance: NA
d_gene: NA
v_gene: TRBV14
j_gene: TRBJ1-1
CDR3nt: TGTGCCAGCAGCTGGGTAGGGGATGGTTCTGAAGCTTTCTTT
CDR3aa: CASSWVGDGSEAFF

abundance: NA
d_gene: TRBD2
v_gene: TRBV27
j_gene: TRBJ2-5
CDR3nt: TGTGCCAGCAGAAAAACCCGGACTAGCGAGGTCTGGGAGACCCAGTACTTC
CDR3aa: CASRKTRTSEVWETQYF

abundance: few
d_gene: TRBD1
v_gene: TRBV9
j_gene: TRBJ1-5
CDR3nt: TGTGCCAGCAGCGTAGGGGACAGTCTCAGACCCCAGCATTTT
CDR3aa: CASSVGDSLRPQHF

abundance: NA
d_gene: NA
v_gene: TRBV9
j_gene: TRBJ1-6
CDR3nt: TGTGCCAGCAGCGGACAGGACCCCCAAAATTCACCCCTCCACTTT
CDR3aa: CASSGQDPQNSPLHF

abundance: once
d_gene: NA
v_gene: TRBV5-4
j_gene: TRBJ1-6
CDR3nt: TGTGCCAGCAGCCCTGGGTGGGCTGGGTCCTATAATTCACCCCTCCACTTT
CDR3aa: CASSPGWAGSYNSPLHF

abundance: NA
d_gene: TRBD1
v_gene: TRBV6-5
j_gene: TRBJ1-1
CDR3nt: TGTGCCAGCAGCCCGGACAGGGGAAGAGAAGCTTTCTTT
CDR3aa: CASSPDRGREAFF

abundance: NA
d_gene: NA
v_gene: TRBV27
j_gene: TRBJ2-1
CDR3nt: TGTGCCAGCGGGGTACACTCCGGGACCGGGACACCCCATGAGCAGTTCTTC
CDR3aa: CASGVHSGTGTPHEQFF

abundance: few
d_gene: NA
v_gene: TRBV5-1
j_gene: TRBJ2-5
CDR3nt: TGCGCCAGCAGCTTGGACAGGCCCAGGGAGACCCAGTACTTC
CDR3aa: CASSLDRPRETQYF

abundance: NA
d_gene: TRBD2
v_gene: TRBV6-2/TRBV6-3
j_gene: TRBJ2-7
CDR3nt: TGTGCCAGCAGTTACTCGGGAAGCGGGGGAACCTACGAGCAGTACTTC
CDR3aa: CASSYSGSGGTYEQYF

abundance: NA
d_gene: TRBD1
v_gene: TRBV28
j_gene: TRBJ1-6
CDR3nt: TGTGCCAGCAGAGACAGGGGGCAACTGAATTCACCCCTCCACTTT
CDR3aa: CASRDRGQLNSPLHF

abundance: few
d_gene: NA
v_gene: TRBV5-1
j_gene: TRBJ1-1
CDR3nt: TGCGCCAGCAGCTTGGAGCAGGGCGCGGGAGCTGAAGCTTTCTTT
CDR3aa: CASSLEQGAGAEAFF

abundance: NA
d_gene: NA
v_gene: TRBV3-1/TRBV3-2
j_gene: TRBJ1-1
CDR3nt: TGTGCCAGCAGCCAAGAACGTCTTTTACGCCACATGAACACTGAAGCTTTCTTT
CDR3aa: CASSQERLLRHMNTEAFF

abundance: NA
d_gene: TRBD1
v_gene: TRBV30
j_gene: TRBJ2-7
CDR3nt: TGTGCCTGGAGTCGGGACAGCCACTCCTACGAGCAGTACTTC
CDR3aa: CAWSRDSHSYEQYF

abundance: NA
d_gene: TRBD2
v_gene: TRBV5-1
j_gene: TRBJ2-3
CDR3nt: TGCGCCAGCAGCCCCGGGGCGGGGGGGAAAGATACGCAGTATTTT
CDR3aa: CASSPGAGGKDTQYF

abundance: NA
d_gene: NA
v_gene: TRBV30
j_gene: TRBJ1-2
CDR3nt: TGTGCCTGGAGTGTCCAAGGAACAGGCGAGCACACCTTC
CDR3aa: CAWSVQGTGEHTF

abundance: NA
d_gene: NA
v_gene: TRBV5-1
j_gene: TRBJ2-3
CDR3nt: TGCGCCAGCAGCTCAGGGTATGTGACAGATACGCAGTATTTT
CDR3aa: CASSSGYVTDTQYF

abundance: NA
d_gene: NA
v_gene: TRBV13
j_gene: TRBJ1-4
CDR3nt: TGTGCCAGCAGCTCCTATCAGGGGACGGGTGAAAAACTGTTTTTT
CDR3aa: CASSSYQGTGEKLFF